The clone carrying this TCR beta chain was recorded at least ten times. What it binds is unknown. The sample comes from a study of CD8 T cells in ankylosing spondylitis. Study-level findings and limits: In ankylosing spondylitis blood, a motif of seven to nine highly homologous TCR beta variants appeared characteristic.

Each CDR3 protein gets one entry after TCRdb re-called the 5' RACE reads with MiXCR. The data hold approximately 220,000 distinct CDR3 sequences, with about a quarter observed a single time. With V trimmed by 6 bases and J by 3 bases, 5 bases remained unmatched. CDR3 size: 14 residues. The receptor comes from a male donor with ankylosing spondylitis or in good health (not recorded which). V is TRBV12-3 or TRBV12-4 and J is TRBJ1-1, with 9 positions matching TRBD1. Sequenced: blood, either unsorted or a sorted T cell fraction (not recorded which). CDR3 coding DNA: TGTGCCAGCAGCCCCGGACAGGGGTACACTGAAGCTTTCTTT. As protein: CASSPGQGYTEAFF.